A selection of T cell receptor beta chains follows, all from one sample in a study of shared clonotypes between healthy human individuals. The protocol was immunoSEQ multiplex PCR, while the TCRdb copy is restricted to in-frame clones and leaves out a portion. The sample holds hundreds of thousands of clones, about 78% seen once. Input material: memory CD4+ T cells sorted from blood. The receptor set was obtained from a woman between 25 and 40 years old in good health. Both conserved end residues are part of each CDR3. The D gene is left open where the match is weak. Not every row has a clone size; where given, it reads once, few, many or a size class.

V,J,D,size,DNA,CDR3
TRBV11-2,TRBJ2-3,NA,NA,TGTGCCAGCAGCTTCCAATCTAGCGAAGCAGATACGCAGTATTTT,CASSFQSSEADTQYF
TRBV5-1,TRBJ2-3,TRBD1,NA,TGCGCCACCAACAGGGGGCGCGGGACCGACGGGATCGATACGCAGTATTTT,CATNRGRGTDGIDTQYF
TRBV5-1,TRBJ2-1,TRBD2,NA,TGCGCCAGCAGCCTATCTATAGCGGGGTTCAATGAGCAGTTCTTC,CASSLSIAGFNEQFF
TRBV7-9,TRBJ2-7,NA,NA,TGTGCCAGCAGCTTAATTTCCCACGAGCAGTACTTC,CASSLISHEQYF
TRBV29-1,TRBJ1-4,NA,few,TGCAGCGTTGCGGGGGCTGGGAATGAAAAACTGTTTTTT,CSVAGAGNEKLFF
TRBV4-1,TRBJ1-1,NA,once,TGCGCCAGCAGCCAAGGAAGAGGGAATAAGAACACTGAAGCTTTCTTT,CASSQGRGNKNTEAFF
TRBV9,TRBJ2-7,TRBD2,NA,TGTGCCAGCAGCGCACGGGGCGGGAGTCCCTACGAGCAGTACTTC,CASSARGGSPYEQYF
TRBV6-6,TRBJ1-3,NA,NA,TGTGCCAGCAGGGGCGACTATGGAAACACCATATATTTT,CASRGDYGNTIYF
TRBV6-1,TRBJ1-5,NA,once,TGTGCCAGCAGGGGGGGAGCGGGCGTACAGCCCCAGCATTTT,CASRGGAGVQPQHF
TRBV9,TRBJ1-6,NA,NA,TGTGCCAGCAGCGTGGGCAGAGATAATTCACCCCTCCACTTT,CASSVGRDNSPLHF
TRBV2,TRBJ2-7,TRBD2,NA,TGTGCCAGCAGTTCAGCGGGAGGGGCCGGGGAGCAGTACTTC,CASSSAGGAGEQYF
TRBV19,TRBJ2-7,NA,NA,TGTGCCAGTAGTATAGATAAGACCTACGAGCAGTACTTC,CASSIDKTYEQYF
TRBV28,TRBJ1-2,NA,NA,TGTGCCAGCAGTTTATCAGGGAACCTCTATGGCTACACCTTC,CASSLSGNLYGYTF
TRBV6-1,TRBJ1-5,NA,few,TGTGCCAGCAGTACAGTTTCGGGGATCAATCAGCCCCAGCATTTT,CASSTVSGINQPQHF
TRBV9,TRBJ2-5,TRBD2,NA,TGTGCCAGCAGCTTAGGAGCGGGAGATGGGGAGACCCAGTACTTC,CASSLGAGDGETQYF
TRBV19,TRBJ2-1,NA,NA,TGTGCCAGTAGTGCGGGGACGGGGTCCTACAATGAGCAGTTCTTC,CASSAGTGSYNEQFF
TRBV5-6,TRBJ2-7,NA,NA,TGTGCCAGCAGCTTGTTCGGGGGTGGGCCCTACGAGCAGTACTTC,CASSLFGGGPYEQYF
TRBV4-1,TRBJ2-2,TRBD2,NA,TGCGCCAGCAGCCAAGATCTGGGACTAGCGGGAGCCGGGGAGCTGTTTTTT,CASSQDLGLAGAGELFF
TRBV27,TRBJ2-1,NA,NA,TGTGCCAGCAGTTTAGGCAGAGACAATGAGCAGTTCTTC,CASSLGRDNEQFF
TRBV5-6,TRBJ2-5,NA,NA,TGTGCCAGCAGCTTACGTGGCAGGGCCGCGGGAGAGACCCAGTACTTC,CASSLRGRAAGETQYF
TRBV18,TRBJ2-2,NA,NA,TGTGCCAGCTCACTGGCAGCGGAAAACACCGGGGAGCTGTTTTTT,CASSLAAENTGELFF
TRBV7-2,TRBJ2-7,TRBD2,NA,TGTGCCAGCAGTTTCGGGACTAGCTCCTACGAGCAGTACTTC,CASSFGTSSYEQYF
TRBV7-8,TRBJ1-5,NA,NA,TGTGCCAGCAGCACTACTTCCCGGGGGGTCACTCAGCCCCAGCATTTT,CASSTTSRGVTQPQHF
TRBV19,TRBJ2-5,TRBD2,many,TGTGCCAGTAGTATAGATCGATCGACTAGCGGGGTCCCCTACCAAGAGACCCAGTACTTC,CASSIDRSTSGVPYQETQYF
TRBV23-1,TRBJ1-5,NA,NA,TGCGCCAGCAGTCAAACCCTGGGATATAGCAATCAGCCCCAGCATTTT,CASSQTLGYSNQPQHF
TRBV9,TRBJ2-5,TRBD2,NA,TGTGCCAGCAGCGTGGGACTAGCGGGAGGGGAAGAGACCCAGTACTTC,CASSVGLAGGEETQYF
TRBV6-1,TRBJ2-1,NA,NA,TGTGCCAGCAGTGGATTCCACGACAATGAGCAGTTCTTC,CASSGFHDNEQFF
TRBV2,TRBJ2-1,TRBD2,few,TGTGCCAGCAATCGGGCGGGAGGCCTCTCAGATGAGCAGTTCTTC,CASNRAGGLSDEQFF
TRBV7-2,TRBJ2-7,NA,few,TGTGCCAGCAGTCGCAGAGACTCTACGGAGCAGTACTTC,CASSRRDSTEQYF
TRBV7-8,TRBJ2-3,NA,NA,TGTGCCAGCAGCTTGGGGTTAAGCACAGATACGCAGTATTTT,CASSLGLSTDTQYF
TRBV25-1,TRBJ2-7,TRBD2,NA,TGTGCCAGCAGTGAATCACTAGCGGGAGGGACCTTCGGGTACGAGCAGTACTTC,CASSESLAGGTFGYEQYF
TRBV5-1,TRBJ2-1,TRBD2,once,TGCGCCAGCAGCCTCTCGACTAGCGGTTACAATGAGCAGTTCTTC,CASSLSTSGYNEQFF
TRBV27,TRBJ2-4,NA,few,TGTGCCAGCAGTCCCCCTGCGAACGTGGCCAAAAACATTCAGTACTTC,CASSPPANVAKNIQYF
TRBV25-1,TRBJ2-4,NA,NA,TGTGCCAGCAGTGAGGAGGTTGAAACCAAAAACATTCAGTACTTC,CASSEEVETKNIQYF
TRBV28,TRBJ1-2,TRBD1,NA,TGTGCCAGCAGTCTAGGGACAGGGGGGCGTGGCTACACCTTC,CASSLGTGGRGYTF
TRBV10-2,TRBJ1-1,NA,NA,TGCGCCAGCAGTGAACGGAATGAAGCTTTCTTT,CASSERNEAFF
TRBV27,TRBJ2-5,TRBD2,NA,TGTGCCAGCAGCCCCCAAGCACTAGCGGGAGGGGGAGAGACCCAGTACTTC,CASSPQALAGGGETQYF
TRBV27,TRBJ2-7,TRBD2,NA,TGTGCCAGCAGTTTTTCCGGGACTAGCGGATACGAGCAGTACTTC,CASSFSGTSGYEQYF
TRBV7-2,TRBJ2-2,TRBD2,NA,TGTGCCAGCAGCCCGGGACTAGCGAGTAACACCGGGGAGCTGTTTTTT,CASSPGLASNTGELFF
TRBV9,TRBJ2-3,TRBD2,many,TGTGCCAGCAGCAGTTTAGCGGCCGGGGGGACAGATACGCAGTATTTT,CASSSLAAGGTDTQYF
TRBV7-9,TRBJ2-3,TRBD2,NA,TGTGCCAGCAGCTTAGGGCGCGGCGGGAGTGGGAGCACAGATACGCAGTATTTT,CASSLGRGGSGSTDTQYF
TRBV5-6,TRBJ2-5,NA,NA,TGTGCCAGCAGCTTGTCCCAAGAGACCCAGTACTTC,CASSLSQETQYF
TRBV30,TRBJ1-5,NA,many,TGTGCCTGGAGAAGAGGTGGCGATCAGCCCCAGCATTTT,CAWRRGGDQPQHF
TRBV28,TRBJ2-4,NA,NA,TGTGCCAGCAGTTTACGTGGGAGTTTAAAAAACATTCAGTACTTC,CASSLRGSLKNIQYF
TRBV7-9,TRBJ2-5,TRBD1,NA,TGTGCCAGCAGCACCGACACCACAGGGGTCGGGGAGACCCAGTACTTC,CASSTDTTGVGETQYF
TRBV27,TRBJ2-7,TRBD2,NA,TGTGCCAGCAGTTCTGCTAGCGGGAGGGCACGATCCTACGAGCAGTACTTC,CASSSASGRARSYEQYF
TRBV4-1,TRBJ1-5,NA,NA,TGCGCCAGCAGCCAAGGGGCAATAGGTAATCAGCCCCAGCATTTT,CASSQGAIGNQPQHF
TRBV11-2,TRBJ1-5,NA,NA,TGTGCCAGCAGTTACAATTTCAATAGCAATCAGCCCCAGCATTTT,CASSYNFNSNQPQHF
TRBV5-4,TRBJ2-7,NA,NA,TGTGCCAGCAGCTTGAAGGGCGGCTACGAGCAGTACTTC,CASSLKGGYEQYF
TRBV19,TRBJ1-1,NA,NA,TGTGCCAGTGGGGGGAACACTGAAGCTTTCTTT,CASGGNTEAFF
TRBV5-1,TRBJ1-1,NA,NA,TGCGCCAGCAGCTTGTTACAGACGCGTAGGGGGAACACTGAAGCTTTCTTT,CASSLLQTRRGNTEAFF
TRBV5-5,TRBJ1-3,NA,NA,TGTGCCAGCAGCTTTCACAGGGACTCTGGAAACACCATATATTTT,CASSFHRDSGNTIYF
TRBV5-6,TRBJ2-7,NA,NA,TGTGCCAGCAGCTTGTACGGTTTGGGTCCTAGCTCCTACGAGCAGTACTTC,CASSLYGLGPSSYEQYF